The 10 T cell receptor beta chains listed next were all sequenced from one sample in a study of graft-versus-host responses after intestinal transplantation. The antigens these receptors bind are not known. Assay: immunoSEQ multiplex PCR; the TCRdb copy retains only in-frame clones and omits some. The sample records 130,000 to 150,000 clones, 80% to 95% being singletons. The sequenced sample was unstimulated CD4+ T cells sorted from spleen or lymph node cells, obtained before intestinal transplant. These receptor sequences come from a human donor who received an intestinal transplant.

This chain connects TRBV29-1 to TRBJ2-3; TRBD2 matches at 8 bases. Per germline, CDR1 SQVTM and CDR2 ANQGSEA. The CDR3 is 13 residues long. V lost 3 bases to trimming and J lost 4 bases; unmatched junction nucleotides: 3. The CDR3 loop reads CSVDREGSDTQYF. CDR3 bases: TGCAGCGTTGACCGGGAGGGTTCAGATACGCAGTATTTT.

The rearrangement uses TRBV6-1 and TRBJ2-7; TRBD1 might be the D (6 bases). CDR1 is MNHNS, CDR2 SASEGT, per germline. V lost 7 bases and J 2 bases, leaving 15 bases between the germline ends. The CDR3 has 14 amino acids. The CDR3 region is CASTQSGQTYEQYF. Here the CDR3 DNA reads TGTGCCAGCACCCAATCCGGACAGACCTACGAGCAGTACTTC.

This clone appeared once. The chain couples TRBV6-1 to TRBJ1-5; D may be TRBD1 (6 bases). There are 15 residues in the CDR3. Germline assignment: CDR1 MNHNS and CDR2 SASEGT. V dropped 4 bases and J dropped 7 bases, with 17 bases sitting between them. Written as DNA, the CDR3 is TGTGCCAGCAGTGGAATGACGGGGGGGGGCCAGCCCCAGCATTTT. It is translated as CASSGMTGGGQPQHF.

This clone was seen once. The rearrangement joins TRBV28 to TRBJ2-7; no reliable D call. This CDR3 is 14 amino acids long. Germline assignment: CDR1 MDHEN and CDR2 SYDVKM. Deletions cut 9 bases from V and 2 bases from J, with 17 bases between. The CDR3 protein is CASLARLGTYEQYF. DNA of the CDR3: TGTGCCAGTTTGGCCAGGTTGGGAACCTACGAGCAGTACTTC.

CDR3 nucleotides: TGTGCCAGCGGCCCCCCCCCGAACACTGAAGCTTTCTTT. It encodes CASGPPPNTEAFF. V usage is TRBV6-5 and J usage is TRBJ1-1; D call uncertain. CDR1 is MNHEY and CDR2 is SVGAGI in the germline V gene. V lost 8 bases to trimming and J lost 1 base, with 11 bases between them. This CDR3 contains 13 residues.

This clone was picked up one time. The chain combines TRBV19 with TRBJ1-5; 7 bases match TRBD1. There are 14 residues in the CDR3. V was clipped by 0 bases and J by 5 bases; unmatched bases: 1. Germline V lookup: CDR1 LNHDA, CDR2 SQIVND (reference sequence). CDR3 region: CASSIDRGYQPQHF. CDR3 in DNA: TGTGCCAGTAGTATAGACAGGGGGTATCAGCCCCAGCATTTT.

V usage is TRBV19 and J usage is TRBJ1-2, with 7 bases lining up with TRBD1. The junction had 0 bases not matched to a gene; V was cut back by 0 bases and J by 5 bases. Germline assignment: CDR1 LNHDA and CDR2 SQIVND (reference sequence). There are 13 residues in the CDR3. This chain's CDR3 is CASSIEQGYGYTF. CDR3 nucleotides: TGTGCCAGTAGTATAGAACAGGGGTATGGCTACACCTTC.

The rearrangement joins TRBV19 to TRBJ1-5, with TRBD1 as a possible D gene (5 bases). The CDR3 has 16 amino acids. Germline lookup yields CDR1 LNHDA and CDR2 SQIVND (reference sequence). V was shortened by 7 bases and J by 3 bases, with 19 bases between the two germline ends. The CDR3 DNA reads TGTGCCAGTACCCCGCTTGCGGGGGTATACAATCAGCCCCAGCATTTT. It yields the protein CASTPLAGVYNQPQHF.

Of note for this clone: The germline gene is not matched at one end of the junction; a read error may be the cause. V is TRBV9 and J is TRBJ1-1; D remains unclear. There are 15 residues in the CDR3. Germline V lookup: CDR1 SGDLS, CDR2 YYNGEE. The CDR3 nucleotides read TGTGCCGGCAGCGTCATTACGGGGTCGAACACTGAAGCTTTCTTT. As protein: CAGSVITGSNTEAFF.

The rearrangement uses TRBV28 and TRBJ2-7; tentatively, D is TRBD2 (5 bases). Looked up from germline, CDR1 is MDHEN and CDR2 is SYDVKM. The V gene lost 3 bases and the J gene lost 0 bases, with 24 bases spanning the gap. The CDR3 is 19 residues long. The CDR3, as DNA: TGTGCCAGCAGTTTTACGATTTCGGGGATTACCGTCGACTCCTACGAGCAGTACTTC. Its protein product is CASSFTISGITVDSYEQYF. Drawing the rest from reference TRBV28 and TRBJ2-7, the complete variable domain is DVKVTQSSRYLVKRTGEKVFLECVQDMDHENMFWYRQDPGLGLRLIYFSYDVKMKEKGDIPEGYSVSREKKERFSLILESASTNQTSMYLCASSFTISGITVDSYEQYFGPGTRLTVT.